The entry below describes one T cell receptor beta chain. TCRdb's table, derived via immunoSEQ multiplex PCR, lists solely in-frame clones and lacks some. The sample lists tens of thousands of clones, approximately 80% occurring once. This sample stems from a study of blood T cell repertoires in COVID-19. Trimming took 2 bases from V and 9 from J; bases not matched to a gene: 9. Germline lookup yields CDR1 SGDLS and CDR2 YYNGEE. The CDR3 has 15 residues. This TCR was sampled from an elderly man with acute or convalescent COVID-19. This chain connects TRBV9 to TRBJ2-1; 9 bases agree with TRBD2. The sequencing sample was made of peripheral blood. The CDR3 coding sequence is TGTGCCAGCAGCGTCAACGCGGGGGGGCCGGGTGAGCAGTTCTTC. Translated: CASSVNAGGPGEQFF. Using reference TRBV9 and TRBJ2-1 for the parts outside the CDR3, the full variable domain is DSGVTQTPKHLITATGQRVTLRCSPRSGDLSVYWYQQSLDQGLQFLIQYYNGEERAKGNILERFSAQQFPDLHSELNLSSLELGDSALYFCASSVNAGGPGEQFFGPGTRLTVL.